This TCR beta chain was observed in a study of monozygotic twins with inflammatory bowel disease. General study points: Patient repertoires may carry noise from differing immunosuppressive treatments. Researchers reported no repertoire similarity difference between concordant and discordant twins, possibly from limited power.

The unique tags termed UMIs, each holding a 6-nucleotide sample barcode, were added by means of template switching. Reprocessing the 5' RACE reads, TCRdb reports a single entry for every CDR3 protein and omits DNA. In all, the sample yields about 450,000 distinct CDR3 sequences. In regard to this clonotype: Its antigen is not identified.

The sequencing sample was made of blood. This TCR came from a human donor with ulcerative colitis or Crohn's disease, or a healthy co-twin of an affected twin (not recorded which).

CDR3 loop: CASSVGGLEFLTDTQYF. This sequence joins TRBV9 and TRBJ2-3; TCRdb names TRBD1, which stays unverified in the absence of DNA. The CDR3 runs to 17 residues. Germline loops: CDR1 SGDLS, CDR2 YYNGEE. The full variable domain, its missing parts supplied by reference TRBV9 and TRBJ2-3, is DSGVTQTPKHLITATGQRVTLRCSPRSGDLSVYWYQQSLDQGLQFLIQYYNGEERAKGNILERFSAQQFPDLHSELNLSSLELGDSALYFCASSVGGLEFLTDTQYFGPGTRLTVL.